A single count supports the clone carrying this TCR beta chain. Its target is unknown. Looked up from germline, CDR1 is SGHVS and CDR2 is FQNEAQ. Trimming pared 5 bases from V and 14 bases from J, leaving 19 bases between. CDR3 length equals 14 residues. The data were obtained in a study of CD8+CD57+ T cells in acquired aplastic anemia. Turning to the study itself: DNA recovered from sorted CD4+ and CD8+ cells had a mean of approximately 3.2 ug.

It was genomic DNA that served as the template for profiling TCR beta VDJ and CDR3. Each CDR3 protein is one row after TCRdb ran MiXCR on the reads. The table lists around 200,000 distinct CDR3 sequences, roughly 57% of them singletons. Whole-study findings and limits: Patients and controls shared roughly 30 CD8+ CDR3 sequences, which appeared highly expressed in patients and within their immunodominant clones. CD8+ Simpson's diversity did not differ significantly between patients and controls.

The sequence was obtained from a human donor in good health. Sequenced material: sorted CD4+, CD8+, or CD8+CD57+ T cells (not recorded which) from PBMCs. This chain joins TRBV7-8 and TRBJ1-6, with D possibly TRBD1 on 5 matching bases. For the CDR3, the DNA is TGTGCCAGCAGCCCAGAAAGGGACCCCATCTCCCTCCACTTT. It codes for CASSPERDPISLHF.